Listed below are T cell receptor beta chains from one sample, sequenced in a study of blood T cells in healthy people across ages. TCRdb re-derived calls from the 5' RACE reads in MiXCR, one entry per CDR3 protein. Seen here are approximately 800,000 distinct CDR3 sequences, roughly 56% observed once, and the top ten hold around 24%. Source material: blood. All receptors derive from a man aged 35 to 55 in good health. The CDR3 runs from the conserved cysteine through the conserved F or W. Clone size is stated in some rows and not others, as once, few, many or a class when expanded.

CDR3aa	v_gene	j_gene	len	abundance
CASSLVPSGGSTDTQYF	TRBV11-3	TRBJ2-3	17	-
CASSDRDRRTDTQYF	TRBV2	TRBJ2-3	15	-
CASSRVYGYTF	TRBV12-3/TRBV12-4	TRBJ1-2	11	few
CAISESGQGSTDTQYF	TRBV10-3	TRBJ2-3	16	few
CASSDSTREETQYF	TRBV6-4	TRBJ2-5	14	-
CVISEGGSESSYEQYF	TRBV10-3	TRBJ2-7	16	-
CASSLDGTANEKLFF	TRBV5-1	TRBJ1-4	15	-
CASSQGLVTYEQYF	TRBV3-1	TRBJ2-7	14	-
CASRRDSLSYEQYF	TRBV6-2/TRBV6-3	TRBJ2-7	14	-
CASSLTQQGNEQFF	TRBV7-6	TRBJ2-1	14	-
CSARARGARTGELFF	TRBV20-1	TRBJ2-2	15	-
CASSLLGDGFQETQYF	TRBV7-7	TRBJ2-5	16	-
CSVGTDRGRKQYF	TRBV29-1	TRBJ2-7	13	-
CASSTFAQNTQYF	TRBV6-5	TRBJ2-3	13	-
CASRRPGTGGGGYTF	TRBV12-3/TRBV12-4	TRBJ1-2	15	few
CASSIRRTEQFF	TRBV7-9	TRBJ2-1	12	-
CASSGVVGPYEQFF	TRBV10-2	TRBJ2-1	14	-
CASKTSNADTQYF	TRBV12-3/TRBV12-4	TRBJ2-3	13	once
CASSDSGAHQETQYF	TRBV9	TRBJ2-5	15	many
CASSQDRSRRALDHYGYTF	TRBV14	TRBJ1-2	19	-
CSSGQGGNEQFF	TRBV29-1	TRBJ2-1	12	-
CSARPGSHTGELFF	TRBV20-1	TRBJ2-2	14	-
CASSSLKSGRSYNEQFF	TRBV7-9	TRBJ2-1	17	-
CASSQDEGYDGYTF	TRBV14	TRBJ1-2	14	few
CASSPRMGNTIYF	TRBV14	TRBJ1-3	13	once
CASSSNRGTGNQKSQETQYF	TRBV28	TRBJ2-5	20	many
CASSLVWQHKTSGGYEQYF	TRBV7-8	TRBJ2-7	19	-